A selection of T cell receptor beta chains follows, all from one sample in a study of T-cell memory formation after mild COVID-19. TCRdb called the 5' RACE reads again in MiXCR, with one record for every CDR3 protein. Of about 350,000 distinct CDR3 sequences detected, approximately 14% appear once; the ten largest clones hold 22%. The specimen was PBMCs or a T cell subset sorted from them (not recorded which). The receptor source for this set is a man aged 18 to 30 who had mild COVID-19 (a few samples of this study predate the infection). Cell type and time point are not known. CDR3s include the opening cysteine and the closing phenylalanine or tryptophan. The order of the fields is V gene, J gene, D gene, clone size, CDR3 protein, CDR3 DNA. The D gene is left open where the match is weak. The size entry is marked missing in some rows and otherwise reads once, few, many or a size class.

TRBV2	TRBJ2-1	NA	few	CASALFQGPNEQFF	TGTGCCAGCGCTTTATTTCAGGGTCCGAATGAGCAGTTCTTC
TRBV5-1	TRBJ2-3	TRBD1	NA	CASSSTGLADTQYF	TGCGCCAGCAGCTCGACAGGGTTGGCAGATACGCAGTATTTT
TRBV7-6	TRBJ2-1	NA	NA	CASSSPSNEQFF	TGTGCCAGCAGCTCACCTTCGAATGAGCAGTTCTTC
TRBV5-1	TRBJ2-5	TRBD2	NA	CASTRGGADTRETQYF	TGCGCCAGCACGCGGGGGGGGGCCGACACCAGGGAGACCCAGTACTTC
TRBV7-2	TRBJ2-7	NA	NA	CASSLEFSDRREYF	TGTGCCAGCAGCTTGGAGTTCTCGGACCGTAGGGAGTACTTC
TRBV7-9	TRBJ2-4	NA	many	CASSPTRENIQYF	TGTGCCAGCAGCCCCACCAGGGAAAACATTCAGTACTTC
TRBV5-6	TRBJ1-2	NA	NA	CASSPGSNYGYTF	TGTGCCAGCAGTCCCGGGTCCAACTATGGCTACACCTTC
TRBV7-2	TRBJ1-1	NA	NA	CASSSKGGWTEAFF	TGTGCCAGCAGCTCAAAAGGGGGGTGGACTGAAGCTTTCTTT
TRBV27	TRBJ1-5	TRBD1	once	CASSSKIRDRRNQPQHF	TGTGCCAGCAGTTCAAAAATACGGGACAGACGGAATCAGCCCCAGCATTTT
TRBV20-1	TRBJ1-2	NA	many	CRGSSSLANYGYTF	TGCAGGGGATCCAGCTCATTAGCTAACTATGGCTACACCTTC
TRBV7-2	TRBJ2-3	NA	few	CASSLRRRLSTDTQYF	TGTGCCAGCAGCCTCCGACGGCGCCTTAGCACAGATACGCAGTATTTT
TRBV15	TRBJ1-1	NA	many	CATSREAGPEAFF	TGTGCCACCAGCAGAGAAGCGGGCCCTGAAGCTTTCTTT
TRBV4-2	TRBJ2-1	TRBD2	many	CASSQGTSLREQFF	TGTGCCAGCAGCCAAGGGACTAGCTTGAGGGAGCAGTTCTTC
TRBV7-2	TRBJ2-3	NA	NA	CASSIRGSTDTQYF	TGTGCCAGCAGCATAAGGGGAAGCACAGATACGCAGTATTTT
TRBV20-1	TRBJ2-7	TRBD1	NA	CSASGGWEQYF	TGCAGTGCGTCAGGGGGTTGGGAGCAGTACTTC
TRBV5-6	TRBJ2-2	TRBD1	NA	CASSPVDRANTGELFF	TGTGCCAGCAGCCCGGTGGACAGGGCGAACACCGGGGAGCTGTTTTTT
TRBV20-1	TRBJ2-5	TRBD2	NA	CSARDGAGGEETQYF	TGCAGTGCTAGAGACGGAGCGGGGGGAGAGGAGACCCAGTACTTC
TRBV4-3	TRBJ1-1	TRBD1	many	CASSQVHTGDTEAFF	TGCGCCAGCAGCCAAGTCCACACAGGGGATACTGAAGCTTTCTTT
TRBV5-1	TRBJ2-1	NA	few	CASSLDGAHSYNEQFF	TGCGCCAGCAGCTTGGACGGGGCCCACTCCTACAATGAGCAGTTCTTC
TRBV9	TRBJ1-2	NA	NA	CASSVRDRANYGYTF	TGTGCCAGCAGCGTCCGGGACCGAGCTAACTATGGCTACACCTTC
TRBV7-2	TRBJ2-3	TRBD2	NA	CASRAPGLSTDTQYF	TGTGCCAGCAGGGCACCGGGACTATCTACAGATACGCAGTATTTT
TRBV20-1	TRBJ2-1	TRBD2	NA	CSARDPGGADEQFF	TGCAGTGCTAGAGATCCGGGGGGGGCCGATGAGCAGTTCTTC
TRBV7-6	TRBJ2-3	NA	NA	CASCAGLPGTDTQYF	TGTGCCAGCTGTGCAGGGCTCCCTGGCACAGATACGCAGTATTTT
TRBV4-1	TRBJ2-2	NA	NA	CASSQEGRTGELFF	TGCGCCAGCAGCCAAGAAGGCAGAACCGGGGAGCTGTTTTTT
TRBV11-2	TRBJ1-3	NA	few	CASSLGSKGNTIYF	TGTGCCAGCAGCTTAGGGTCCAAGGGAAACACCATATATTTT
TRBV4-1	TRBJ1-2	NA	NA	CASSQDQQGNYGYTF	TGCGCCAGCAGCCAGGACCAACAGGGTAACTATGGCTACACCTTC
TRBV20-1	TRBJ2-5	NA	NA	CSARRREETQYF	TGCAGTGCGAGACGGAGGGAAGAGACCCAGTACTTC
TRBV4-1	TRBJ1-6	NA	NA	CASSQAQGSSYNSPLHF	TGCGCCAGCAGCCAAGCCCAGGGGAGCTCCTATAATTCACCCCTCCACTTT
TRBV7-2	TRBJ2-7	TRBD1	many	CASSPQGTGYYEQYF	TGTGCCAGCAGCCCGCAGGGGACAGGGTATTACGAGCAGTACTTC
TRBV5-5	TRBJ2-5	NA	NA	CASSSRTVTLGTQYF	TGTGCCAGCAGCTCACGGACAGTCACACTGGGGACCCAGTACTTC
TRBV6-6	TRBJ2-2	NA	few	CASRTARTAATGELFF	TGTGCCAGCAGGACCGCCCGGACAGCCGCCACCGGGGAGCTGTTTTTT
TRBV20-1	TRBJ2-5	TRBD2	many	CSASVSGGAGLETQYF	TGCAGTGCTAGCGTTAGCGGGGGGGCCGGTCTAGAGACCCAGTACTTC
TRBV4-2	TRBJ2-3	TRBD2	NA	CASSSGLVGTDTQYF	TGTGCCAGCAGCAGCGGACTAGTCGGCACAGATACGCAGTATTTT
TRBV5-6	TRBJ1-5	NA	NA	CASSQTGVGQPQHF	TGTGCCAGCAGCCAGACCGGGGTGGGGCAGCCCCAGCATTTT
TRBV27	TRBJ1-2	TRBD1	NA	CASSLVGDSGYGYTF	TGTGCCAGCAGTTTAGTGGGGGACAGTGGCTATGGCTACACCTTC
TRBV16	TRBJ1-1	NA	NA	CASSRIQGETFF	TGTGCCAGCAGCCGAATACAGGGAGAAACTTTCTTT
TRBV2	TRBJ1-1	TRBD1	NA	CASRLDRAIETEAFF	TGTGCCAGCAGGTTGGACAGGGCGATCGAGACTGAAGCTTTCTTT
TRBV4-1	TRBJ2-5	NA	many	CASSQDWRSPQYF	TGCGCCAGCAGCCAAGACTGGAGGAGCCCCCAGTACTTC
TRBV5-1	TRBJ2-2	NA	few	CASSLQLGTGELFF	TGCGCCAGCAGCTTGCAACTGGGGACCGGGGAGCTGTTTTTT